This is a list of T cell receptor beta chains from one sample in a study of blood T cell repertoires in COVID-19. The method was immunoSEQ multiplex PCR; TCRdb's version includes in-frame clones alone and lacks a portion of them. The profile shows about 33,000 clones, 85% to 95% of them singletons. Material: peripheral blood. The receptor source for this set is a male donor with active COVID-19. Both conserved end residues are part of each CDR3. Clone sizes are given selectively: once, few, many, or a class where the clone is expanded.

size	V	J	CDR3
NA	TRBV6-5	TRBJ2-2	CAGCDTNTGELFF
NA	TRBV29-1	TRBJ2-1	CSVDWTGDYNEQFF
NA	TRBV5-4	TRBJ2-1	CASSRGTGEQFF
NA	TRBV5-1	TRBJ2-5	CASSLSLAGQETQYF
NA	TRBV5-1	TRBJ2-5	CASSLAVGGGSETQYF
NA	TRBV7-6	TRBJ1-4	CASSWQPGHGAQTNEKLFF
NA	TRBV30	TRBJ2-2	CAWSLPGEHHGAGELFF
NA	TRBV5-4	TRBJ2-5	CASSQTGVSETQYF
NA	TRBV29-1	TRBJ1-2	CSVKATGWNGYTF
NA	TRBV30	TRBJ1-5	CAWSASGQSSNQPQHF
NA	TRBV27	TRBJ1-2	CASSFRDRGSYGYTF
NA	TRBV10-3	TRBJ1-4	CAVSDRGDEKLFF
NA	TRBV3-1/TRBV3-2	TRBJ1-2	CASSEQGAVGYTF
NA	TRBV6-2/TRBV6-3	TRBJ2-2	CASSKRTGGPDTGELFF
NA	TRBV15	TRBJ1-3	CATARDRGQSGNTIYF
NA	TRBV6-5	TRBJ2-7	CASSPDPPSSYEQYF
NA	TRBV27	TRBJ1-1	CASRLGQGGAFF
NA	TRBV25-1	TRBJ2-3	CASSEPQGVSTDTQYF
once	TRBV20-1	TRBJ1-2	CSGQGSGGYTF
NA	TRBV7-9	TRBJ1-2	CASSSPERANYGYTF
NA	TRBV6-2/TRBV6-3	TRBJ2-1	CASSYSEGQLHNEQFF
NA	TRBV5-4	TRBJ2-1	CASSFPLLDGTGPNNEQFF
once	TRBV19	TRBJ1-3	CASSHSPPGVQRSGNTIYF
NA	TRBV11-3	TRBJ1-4	CASSLDRQEATNEKLFF
NA	TRBV5-4	TRBJ2-5	CASSPVGGLTGGETQYF
NA	TRBV7-2	TRBJ1-1	CASSLLTTGEFAFF
NA	TRBV2	TRBJ1-1	CASSEEGTTNTEAFF
once	TRBV7-9	TRBJ1-4	CASSSRDFNEKLFF
NA	TRBV7-2	TRBJ2-5	CASSLAGLQETQYF
few	TRBV6-5	TRBJ1-2	CASRDPGSYGYTF
NA	TRBV7-2	TRBJ2-7	CASSQGTGGAYEQYF
NA	TRBV6-2/TRBV6-3	TRBJ2-7	CASSSSGHTYEQYF
NA	TRBV5-4	TRBJ1-1	CASSPRQGWDEAFF
NA	TRBV4-3	TRBJ1-1	CASSSLGNTEAFF
NA	TRBV15	TRBJ2-5	CATSRDIGGRETQYF
NA	TRBV6-5	TRBJ1-5	CASSYSRGSGNQPQHF
NA	TRBV24-1	TRBJ2-6	CATSPGGYSGANVLTF
NA	TRBV7-2	TRBJ1-1	CASSIQGLENTEAFF
once	TRBV18	TRBJ1-4	CASSPQQTYNEKLFF
NA	TRBV3-1/TRBV3-2	TRBJ1-6	CASSPYGQGFRSYNSPLHF
NA	TRBV25-1	TRBJ1-2	CASSEGVGQGGNYGYTF
NA	TRBV5-4	TRBJ2-6	CASSSKVGDSGANVLTF
NA	TRBV6-5	TRBJ2-7	CAIREQGSRYEQYF
once	TRBV5-6	TRBJ2-5	CASSSPIDAGKETQYF
NA	TRBV4-1	TRBJ1-3	CASSQDVGPSGNTIYF
NA	TRBV25-1	TRBJ1-4	CASSVNRGWSEKLFF
NA	TRBV4-3	TRBJ2-1	CASSKRTSGDFNEQFF
NA	TRBV29-1	TRBJ2-6	CSVGYSGANVLTF
once	TRBV10-1	TRBJ1-4	CASSVSTGFSYDEKLFF
NA	TRBV19	TRBJ1-2	CASSGSGYTF
NA	TRBV4-3	TRBJ1-4	CASSPTGASGEKLFF
NA	TRBV27	TRBJ1-1	CASSSDRLRTEAFF
NA	TRBV4-3	TRBJ2-2	CASSRGGENTGELFF